This T cell receptor (beta chain) appears in the sequencing data of a study of shared clonotypes between healthy human individuals. Broader study findings: On the whole, naive subsets had larger estimated richness than memory subsets had.

There are a few counts of this clone. Its antigen is undetermined. It was into CD45RA+ naive and CD45RA-negative memory subsets that the CD4+ cells were split. Assay used: immunoSEQ multiplex PCR; TCRdb lists only in-frame clones, some missing. The sample has 850,000 to 1,200,000 clones, roughly 70% seen once. Sequencing was done on a sample of memory CD4+ T cells sorted from blood. Indicated subset: CD45RA-negative fraction. The receptor was derived from a man younger than 35 in good health.

Here the CDR3 DNA reads TGCGCCAGCAGAAACTTGAGTGGGCAGCCCCAGCATTTT. Translation: CASRNLSGQPQHF. J is TRBJ1-5 and V is TRBV10-2; D is unresolved. Germline loops: CDR1 WSHSY, CDR2 SAAADI. The CDR3 has 13 residues. Trimming removed 6 bases at V and 7 bases at J, with 13 bases between.